One T cell receptor (beta chain) is described in this entry. This entry comes from a study of blood T cell repertoires in COVID-19. Self-reported history from a screening survey and questionnaire set each donor's cohort. Within 2 weeks before study entry, exposed participants met a COVID-19 case. Method: immunoSEQ multiplex PCR; TCRdb's copy keeps in-frame clones and lacks some. The sample has approximately 300,000 clones, 90% seen once. This CDR3 is built from 14 residues. Germline V gene lookup returns CDR1 SNHLY and CDR2 FYNNEI. Trimming removed 3 bases at V and 5 bases at J, with 13 bases between. The chain joins TRBV2 to TRBJ1-2; D remains unclear. The receptor's source is a woman in her thirties who had been exposed to COVID-19. Sequencing input: PBMCs or T cells enriched from blood (not recorded which). CDR3 loop: CASSEGGWAYGYTF. In nucleotides, the CDR3 is TGTGCCAGCAGTGAGGGAGGATGGGCTTATGGCTACACCTTC.